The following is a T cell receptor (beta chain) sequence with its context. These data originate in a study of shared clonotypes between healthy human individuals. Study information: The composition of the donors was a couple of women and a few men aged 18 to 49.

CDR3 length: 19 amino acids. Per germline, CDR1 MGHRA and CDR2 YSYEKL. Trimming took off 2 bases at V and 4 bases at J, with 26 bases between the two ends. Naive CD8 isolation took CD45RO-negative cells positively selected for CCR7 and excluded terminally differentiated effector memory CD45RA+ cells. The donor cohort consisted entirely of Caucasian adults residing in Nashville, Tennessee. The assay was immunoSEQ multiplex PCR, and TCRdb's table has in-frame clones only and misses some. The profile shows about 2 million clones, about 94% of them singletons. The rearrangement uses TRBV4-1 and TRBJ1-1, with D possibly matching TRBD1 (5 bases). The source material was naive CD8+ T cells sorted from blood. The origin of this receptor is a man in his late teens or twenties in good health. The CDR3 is CASSQWGPEFAESATEAFF. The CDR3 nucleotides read TGCGCCAGCAGCCAATGGGGCCCCGAATTCGCGGAGTCGGCCACTGAAGCTTTCTTT.